What follows is one TCR beta chain and its context. Authors' analysis steps: Quantification of nucleated cells was approximated via reference gene primer amplification. TCRdb's copy holds only in-frame clones and misses some; the assay was immunoSEQ multiplex PCR. V and J calls and clone size follow that table, whereas D and trimming were derived from the DNA. Here the sample spans 60,000 to 70,000 clones, 80% to 90% being singletons. This sample is drawn from a study of blood T cell repertoires in COVID-19. Turning to the study itself: The analysed material was cDNA or gDNA that came from T cells, B-cell-depleted T cells, or PBMCs.

Sequenced material: peripheral blood. This clonotype was sampled from a woman aged 60-75 years with acute or convalescent COVID-19.

CDR3 amino acids: CAGTTGILNTEAFF. The CDR3 region has the DNA TGTGCCGGGACGACAGGGATCCTGAACACTGAAGCTTTCTTT. The V call is TRBV6-5, the J call TRBJ1-1, with 7 bases identical to TRBD1. The V gene end was trimmed by 11 bases and the J gene end by 0 bases; junction bases not matched to a gene: 9. This CDR3 comprises 14 residues. The V gene's germline CDR1 is MNHEY and CDR2 SVGAGI.